Given below is one T cell receptor beta chain in context. The data were taken from a study of blood T cell repertoires in COVID-19. Study information: Sites across the United States, Italy and Spain contributed samples from acute and convalescent COVID-19.

Germline CDR1 reads MNHEY; CDR2 reads SVGEGT. Trimming left V 2 bases short and J 0 bases short, with 14 bases between. The CDR3 has 16 amino acids. Generated by immunoSEQ multiplex PCR, the TCRdb table keeps only in-frame clones and is missing some. The sample contains around 210,000 clones, 86% of which appear only once. This clonotype was sampled from a woman in her sixties or seventies with acute or convalescent COVID-19. The chain recombines TRBV6-2 or TRBV6-3 with TRBJ2-7; TRBD1 might be the D (5 bases). Sequencing input: peripheral blood. The chain's CDR3 is CASSYDPGFTSYEQYF. CDR3 DNA sequence: TGTGCCAGCAGTTACGACCCAGGGTTTACCTCCTACGAGCAGTACTTC.